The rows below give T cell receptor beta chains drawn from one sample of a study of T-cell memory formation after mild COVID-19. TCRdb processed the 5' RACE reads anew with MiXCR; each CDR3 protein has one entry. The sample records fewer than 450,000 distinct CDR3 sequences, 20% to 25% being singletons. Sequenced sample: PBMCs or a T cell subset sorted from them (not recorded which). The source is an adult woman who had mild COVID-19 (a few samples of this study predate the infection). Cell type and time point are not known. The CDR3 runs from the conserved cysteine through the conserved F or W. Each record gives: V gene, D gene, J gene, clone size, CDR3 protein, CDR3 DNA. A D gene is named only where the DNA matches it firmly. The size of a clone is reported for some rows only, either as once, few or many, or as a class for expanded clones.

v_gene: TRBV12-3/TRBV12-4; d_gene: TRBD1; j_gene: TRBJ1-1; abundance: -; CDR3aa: CASSPGGAGNTEAFF; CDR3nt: TGTGCCAGCAGCCCAGGGGGCGCAGGGAACACTGAAGCTTTCTTT
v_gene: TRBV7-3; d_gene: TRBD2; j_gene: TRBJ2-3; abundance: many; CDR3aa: CASSPAFRGGHTDTQYF; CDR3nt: TGTGCCAGCAGCCCAGCGTTTCGGGGGGGCCACACAGATACGCAGTATTTT
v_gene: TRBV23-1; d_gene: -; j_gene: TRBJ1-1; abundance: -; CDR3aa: CASSHSEAFF; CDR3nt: TGCGCCAGCAGTCATTCTGAAGCTTTCTTT
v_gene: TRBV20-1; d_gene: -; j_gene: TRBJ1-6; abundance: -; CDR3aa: CSASGRLGLSALHF; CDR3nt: TGCAGTGCCTCAGGGAGATTGGGGTTATCGGCCCTCCACTTT
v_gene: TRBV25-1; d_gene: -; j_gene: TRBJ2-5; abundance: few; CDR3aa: CASRSSGTETQYF; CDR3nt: TGTGCCAGTCGGAGCTCAGGGACGGAGACCCAGTACTTC
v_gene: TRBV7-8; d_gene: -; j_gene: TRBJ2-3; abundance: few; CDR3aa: CASSLDSETTSTDTQYF; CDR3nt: TGTGCCAGCAGCTTGGATTCAGAGACCACTAGCACAGATACGCAGTATTTT
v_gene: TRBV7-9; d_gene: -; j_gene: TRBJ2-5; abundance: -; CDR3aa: CASSFWTEQETQYF; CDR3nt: TGTGCCAGCAGCTTTTGGACAGAACAAGAGACCCAGTACTTC
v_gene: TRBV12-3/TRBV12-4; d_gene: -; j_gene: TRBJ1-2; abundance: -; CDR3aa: CASSLDRTGYGYTF; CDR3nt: TGTGCCAGCAGTTTAGACAGAACAGGGTATGGCTACACCTTC
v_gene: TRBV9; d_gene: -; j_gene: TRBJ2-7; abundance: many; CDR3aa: CASSVSGGSYEQYF; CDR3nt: TGTGCCAGCAGCGTATCGGGGGGCAGCTACGAGCAGTACTTC
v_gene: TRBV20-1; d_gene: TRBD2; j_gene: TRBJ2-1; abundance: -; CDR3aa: CSARASGSYNEQFF; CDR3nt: TGCAGTGCTAGAGCTAGCGGGAGCTACAATGAGCAGTTCTTC
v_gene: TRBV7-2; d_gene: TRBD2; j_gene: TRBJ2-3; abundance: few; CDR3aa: CASSPPLAGEDTQYF; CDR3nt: TGTGCCAGCAGCCCCCCCCTAGCGGGAGAAGATACGCAGTATTTT
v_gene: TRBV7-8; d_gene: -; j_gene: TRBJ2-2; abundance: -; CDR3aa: CASSLVGVPGELFF; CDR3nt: TGTGCCAGCAGCTTAGTAGGGGTCCCCGGGGAGCTGTTTTTT
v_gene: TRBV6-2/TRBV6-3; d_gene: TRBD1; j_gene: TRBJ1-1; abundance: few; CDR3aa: CASSRVLWDRGVAFF; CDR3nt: TGTGCCAGCAGCCGCGTCTTATGGGACAGGGGAGTCGCTTTCTTT
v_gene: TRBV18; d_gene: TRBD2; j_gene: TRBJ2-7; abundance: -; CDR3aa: CASSPIAGGFEQYF; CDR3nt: TGTGCCAGCTCACCAATAGCGGGAGGTTTCGAGCAGTACTTC
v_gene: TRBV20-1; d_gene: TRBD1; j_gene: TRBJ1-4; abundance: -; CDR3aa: CSSWTGAREKLFF; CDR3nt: TGCAGTTCCTGGACAGGGGCCAGGGAAAAACTGTTTTTT
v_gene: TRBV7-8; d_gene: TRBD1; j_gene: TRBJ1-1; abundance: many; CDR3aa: CASSLETGFTEAFF; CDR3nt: TGTGCCAGCAGCCTAGAGACAGGGTTCACTGAAGCTTTCTTT
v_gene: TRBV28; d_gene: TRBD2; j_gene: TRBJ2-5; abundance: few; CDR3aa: CASSLRLAGQETQYF; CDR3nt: TGTGCCAGCAGTTTACGGCTAGCGGGCCAAGAGACCCAGTACTTC
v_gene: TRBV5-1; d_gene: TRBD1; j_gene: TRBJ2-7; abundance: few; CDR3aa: CASSWGQGYEQYF; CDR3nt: TGCGCCAGCAGCTGGGGACAGGGCTACGAGCAGTACTTC
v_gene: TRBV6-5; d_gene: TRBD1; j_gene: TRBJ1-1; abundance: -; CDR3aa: CASSYYDRDAEAFF; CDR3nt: TGTGCCAGCAGTTACTACGACAGGGATGCTGAAGCTTTCTTT
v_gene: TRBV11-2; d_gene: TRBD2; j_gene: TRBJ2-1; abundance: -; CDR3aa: CASSLLRGDNEQFF; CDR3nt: TGTGCCAGCAGCTTACTTCGGGGGGACAATGAGCAGTTCTTC
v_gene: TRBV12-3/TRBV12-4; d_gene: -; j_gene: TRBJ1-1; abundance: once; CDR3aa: CASRRLLTEAFF; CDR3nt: TGTGCCAGCAGACGCCTTCTCACTGAAGCTTTCTTT
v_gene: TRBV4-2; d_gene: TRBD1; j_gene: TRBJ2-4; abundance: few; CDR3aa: CASSQPRTGTIAKNIQYF; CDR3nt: TGTGCCAGCAGCCAACCCCGGACAGGGACGATAGCCAAAAACATTCAGTACTTC
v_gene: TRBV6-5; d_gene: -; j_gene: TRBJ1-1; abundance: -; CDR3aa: CASSYSVPGTEAFF; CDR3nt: TGTGCCAGCAGTTACTCTGTCCCCGGTACTGAAGCTTTCTTT
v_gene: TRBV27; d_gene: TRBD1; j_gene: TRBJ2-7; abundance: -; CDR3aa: CASSGQGGFLPAYEQYF; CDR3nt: TGTGCCAGCAGTGGACAGGGTGGTTTCCTGCCGGCCTACGAGCAGTACTTC
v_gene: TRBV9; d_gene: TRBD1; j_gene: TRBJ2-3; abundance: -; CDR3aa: CASSVAPTGGHTDTQYF; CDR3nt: TGTGCCAGCAGCGTAGCTCCGACAGGGGGCCACACAGATACGCAGTATTTT
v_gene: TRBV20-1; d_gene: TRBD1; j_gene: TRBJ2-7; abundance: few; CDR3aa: CSAPTGTSYEQYF; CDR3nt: TGCAGTGCTCCGACAGGGACATCCTACGAGCAGTACTTC
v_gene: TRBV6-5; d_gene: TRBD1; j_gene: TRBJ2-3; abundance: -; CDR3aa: CASSYGGQGADTQYF; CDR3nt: TGTGCCAGCAGTTACGGGGGACAGGGGGCAGATACGCAGTATTTT
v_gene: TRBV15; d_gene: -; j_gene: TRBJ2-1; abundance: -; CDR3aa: CATSRLQGTYYNEQFF; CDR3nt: TGTGCCACCAGCAGGTTGCAGGGGACCTACTACAATGAGCAGTTCTTC
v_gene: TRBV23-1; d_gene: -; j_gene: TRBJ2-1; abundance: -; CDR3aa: CASSQLCERLSYNEQFF; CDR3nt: TGCGCCAGCAGTCAACTTTGCGAGAGGTTATCCTACAATGAGCAGTTCTTC
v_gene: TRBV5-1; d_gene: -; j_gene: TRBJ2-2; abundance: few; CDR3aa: CASSFQPGSGELFF; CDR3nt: TGCGCCAGCAGCTTCCAACCGGGGTCCGGGGAGCTGTTTTTT
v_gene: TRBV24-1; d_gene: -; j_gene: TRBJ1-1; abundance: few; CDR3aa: CATSGGAVNTEAFF; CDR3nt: TGTGCCACCAGCGGGGGGGCGGTGAACACTGAAGCTTTCTTT
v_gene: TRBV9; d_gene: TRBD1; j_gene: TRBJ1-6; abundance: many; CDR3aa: CASSPRGQGGESPLHF; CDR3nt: TGTGCCAGCAGCCCTCGGGGACAGGGGGGCGAATCACCCCTCCACTTT
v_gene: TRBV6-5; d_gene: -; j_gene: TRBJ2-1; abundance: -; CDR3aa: CASSTGQTSSYNEQFF; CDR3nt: TGTGCCAGCAGTACCGGACAGACGTCATCCTACAATGAGCAGTTCTTC
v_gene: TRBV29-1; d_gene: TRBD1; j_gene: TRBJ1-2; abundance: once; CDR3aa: CSVVGPTGQGVYGYTF; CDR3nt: TGCAGCGTTGTTGGCCCCACGGGACAGGGTGTTTATGGCTACACCTTC
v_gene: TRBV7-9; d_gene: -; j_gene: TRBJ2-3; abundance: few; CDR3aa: CASSLGSSDTQYF; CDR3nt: TGTGCCAGCAGCCTTGGGTCGTCGGATACGCAGTATTTT
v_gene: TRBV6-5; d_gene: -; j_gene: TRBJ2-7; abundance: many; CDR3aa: CASSQQGILGREQYF; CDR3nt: TGTGCCAGCAGTCAACAGGGAATCCTCGGGAGGGAGCAGTACTTC
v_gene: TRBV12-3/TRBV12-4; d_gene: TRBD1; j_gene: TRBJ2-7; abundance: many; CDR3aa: CASSVGQGSYEQYF; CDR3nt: TGTGCCAGCAGTGTCGGACAGGGATCCTACGAGCAGTACTTC
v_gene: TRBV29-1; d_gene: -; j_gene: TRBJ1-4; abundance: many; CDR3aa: CSVRGGSNEKLFF; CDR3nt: TGCAGCGTCCGGGGAGGGAGCAATGAAAAACTGTTTTTT
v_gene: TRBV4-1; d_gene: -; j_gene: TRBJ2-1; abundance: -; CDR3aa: CASSQVLVATYNEQFF; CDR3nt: TGCGCCAGCAGCCAAGTGCTGGTAGCTACCTACAATGAGCAGTTCTTC
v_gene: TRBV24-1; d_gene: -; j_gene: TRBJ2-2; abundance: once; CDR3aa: CATTAGTANTGELFF; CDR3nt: TGTGCCACCACCGCCGGGACCGCGAACACCGGGGAGCTGTTTTTT
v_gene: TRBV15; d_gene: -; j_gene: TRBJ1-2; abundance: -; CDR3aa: CATSRDDQYGYTF; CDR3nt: TGTGCCACCAGCAGAGATGACCAATATGGCTACACCTTC
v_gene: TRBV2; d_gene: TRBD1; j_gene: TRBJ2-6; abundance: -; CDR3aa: CASMGTGGSGANVLTF; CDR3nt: TGTGCCAGCATGGGGACAGGGGGCTCTGGGGCCAACGTCCTGACTTTC
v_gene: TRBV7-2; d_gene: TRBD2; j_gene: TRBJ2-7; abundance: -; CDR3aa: CASSLAGGRLGEQYF; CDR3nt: TGTGCCAGCAGCTTAGCGGGAGGGCGCCTGGGCGAGCAGTACTTC
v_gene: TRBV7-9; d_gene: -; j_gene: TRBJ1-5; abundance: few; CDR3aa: CASSLSEGGNQPQHF; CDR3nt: TGTGCCAGCAGCCTATCGGAGGGCGGCAATCAGCCCCAGCATTTT
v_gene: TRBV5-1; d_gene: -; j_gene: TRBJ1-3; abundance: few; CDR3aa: CASSLAGDGNTIYF; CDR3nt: TGCGCCAGCAGCTTGGCAGGGGACGGAAACACCATATATTTT
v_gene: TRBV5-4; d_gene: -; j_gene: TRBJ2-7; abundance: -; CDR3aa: CASSFVASYEQYF; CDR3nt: TGTGCCAGCAGCTTTGTCGCTAGCTACGAGCAGTACTTC
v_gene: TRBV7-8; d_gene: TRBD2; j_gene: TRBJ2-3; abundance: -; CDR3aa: CASSLIERGSGADTQYF; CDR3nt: TGTGCCAGCAGCTTAATCGAGCGGGGGAGTGGCGCAGATACGCAGTATTTT
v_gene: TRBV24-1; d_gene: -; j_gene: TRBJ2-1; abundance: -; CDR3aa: CATSDLRASSYNEQFF; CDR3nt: TGTGCCACCAGTGATTTGAGGGCGAGCTCCTACAATGAGCAGTTCTTC
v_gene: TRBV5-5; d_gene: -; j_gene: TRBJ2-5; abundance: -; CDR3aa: CASSLGGRSTQYF; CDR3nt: TGTGCCAGCAGCTTGGGGGGAAGGTCAACCCAGTACTTC
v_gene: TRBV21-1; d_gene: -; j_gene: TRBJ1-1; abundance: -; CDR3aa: CASSKEGNWDTEAFF; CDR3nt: TGTGCCAGCAGCAAGGAGGGTAATTGGGACACTGAAGCTTTCTTT
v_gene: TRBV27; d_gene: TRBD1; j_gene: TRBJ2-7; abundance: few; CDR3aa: CASSNRDSSYEQYF; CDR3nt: TGTGCCAGCAGTAACCGGGACAGCTCCTACGAGCAGTACTTC
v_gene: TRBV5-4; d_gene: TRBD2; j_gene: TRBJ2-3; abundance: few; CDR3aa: CASSRGLAEITDTQYF; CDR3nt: TGTGCCAGCAGCCGCGGACTAGCGGAAATCACAGATACGCAGTATTTT
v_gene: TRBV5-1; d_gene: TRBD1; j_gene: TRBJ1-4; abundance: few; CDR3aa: CASSRGQRNEKLFF; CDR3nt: TGCGCCAGCAGCCGGGGACAGCGGAATGAAAAACTGTTTTTT
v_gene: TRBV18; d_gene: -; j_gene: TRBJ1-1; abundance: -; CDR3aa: CASSPLGTEAFF; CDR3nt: TGTGCCAGCTCACCACTGGGGACTGAAGCTTTCTTT